The 13 T cell receptor beta chains below all came from one sample that was sequenced in a study of control samples from healthy donors and cancer patients. The table came from immunoSEQ multiplex PCR; TCRdb's copy has only in-frame clones and leaves some out. The sample yields around 58,000 clones, approximately 88% seen once. Sample: blood. The receptors were gathered from a man between 45 and 60 years old in good health.

Written as DNA, the CDR3 is TGTGCCAGCAGCCCGGGACTAGAGGGGGAGACCCAGTACTTC. Translation gives CASSPGLEGETQYF. V and J are TRBV6-5 and TRBJ2-5; 8 nucleotides match TRBD2. CDR3 length: 14 residues. With 6 bases clipped from V and 5 bases from J, the junction kept 8 bases outside the gene matches. Germline CDR1 is MNHEY and CDR2 is SVGAGI.

V gene TRBV6-6 combines with J gene TRBJ1-2, with 9 bases lining up with TRBD1. Germline V gene data show CDR1 as MNHNY and CDR2 as SVGAGI (reference sequence). The CDR3 sequence is 15 residues long. The V and J ends lost 0 bases and 4 bases, in that order; junction bases with no gene match: 3. CDR3 in amino acids: CASSYSGTGSYGYTF. Here the CDR3 DNA reads TGTGCCAGCAGTTACTCCGGGACAGGGTCCTATGGCTACACCTTC.

The chain uses TRBV28 and TRBJ1-3; D call uncertain. The CDR3 covers 13 residues. Germline CDR1 and CDR2: MDHEN and SYDVKM. CDR3 region: CEVAGLSGNTIYF. DNA for the CDR3: TGTGAGGTCGCGGGCCTCTCTGGAAACACCATATATTTT.

This clone was counted a single time. The rearrangement joins TRBV11-3 to TRBJ1-4; D gene ambiguous. The CDR3 has 14 amino acids. Germline CDR1 SGHNT, CDR2 YENEEA. V was clipped by 6 bases and J by 5 bases, with 13 bases between them. The DNA for the CDR3 is TGTGCCAGCAGTCCCATTACCGGGAATGAAAAACTGTTTTTT. This codes for CASSPITGNEKLFF.

The rearrangement uses TRBV2 and TRBJ1-5; no firm D call. The germline V gene has CDR1 SNHLY and CDR2 FYNNEI. CDR3 size: 13 residues. With 4 bases removed from V and 2 bases from J, the gap between germline ends came to 6 bases. CDR3 sequence reads: CASSVLGNQPQHF. DNA for the CDR3: TGTGCCAGCAGTGTGTTGGGCAATCAGCCCCAGCATTTT.

The chain is built from TRBV24-1 and TRBJ2-3, with TRBD1 identical over 8 bases. This CDR3 has 16 residues. Germline trimming cut 2 bases from V and 5 bases from J; bases unmatched to any gene: 8. The germline V gene encodes CDR1 KGHDR and CDR2 SFDVKD. CDR3 in DNA: TGTGCCACCAGTGATTCCCTCGGACAGGGTTTAGATACGCAGTATTTT. It encodes CATSDSLGQGLDTQYF.

The V and J genes are TRBV5-1 and TRBJ2-1; 9 bases map to TRBD2. The CDR3 has 14 residues. The V gene end was trimmed by 4 bases and the J gene end by 4 bases; junction bases not matched to a gene: 3. Per the germline V gene, CDR1 is SGHRS and CDR2 is YFSETQ. CDR3 bases: TGCGCCAGCAGCCAGAGCGGGGGGTACAATGAGCAGTTCTTC. This translates into CASSQSGGYNEQFF. Full variable domain (remainder filled in from reference TRBV5-1 and TRBJ2-1): KAGVTQTPRYLIKTRGQQVTLSCSPISGHRSVSWYQQTPGQGLQFLFEYFSETQRNKGNFPGRFSGRQFSNSRSEMNVSTLELGDSALYLCASSQSGGYNEQFFGPGTRLTVL.

The genes are TRBV7-8 and TRBJ1-1, with D hard to call. The V and J ends lost 5 bases and 5 bases respectively, with 9 bases between them. The germline gives CDR1 SGHVS, CDR2 FQNEAQ. This CDR3 has 12 residues. The CDR3 reads CASSRRGTEAFF. The DNA of the CDR3 is TGTGCCAGCAGCCGCCGGGGAACTGAAGCTTTCTTT.

V gene TRBV27 combines with J gene TRBJ1-6; TRBD1 matches 10 bases. Trimming took 6 bases from V and 6 from J; bases not matched to a gene: 5. Germline CDR1 is MNHEY and CDR2 is SMNVEV (reference sequence). The length of the CDR3 is 15 residues. CDR3 nucleotides: TGTGCCAGCAGGCGACAGGGGGCTATTAATTCACCCCTCCACTTT. It translates to CASRRQGAINSPLHF.

CDR3 region: CASSLPTGGRTEAFF. In nucleotides, the CDR3 is TGTGCCAGCAGCTTGCCTACGGGGGGACGGACTGAAGCTTTCTTT. This chain links TRBV5-4 with TRBJ1-1, with D maybe TRBD1 (5 bases). V dropped 1 base and J dropped 5 bases, with 15 bases sitting between them. The CDR3 covers 15 residues. Germline CDR1 is SGHNT and CDR2 is YYREEE (reference sequence).

V is TRBV28 and J is TRBJ1-2; the D is unclear. Trimming removed 1 base at V and 4 bases at J, with 13 bases between. The CDR3 consists of 15 residues. Germline values: CDR1 MDHEN, CDR2 SYDVKM. The CDR3 DNA follows: TGTGCCAGCAGTTTATTGGTCGGGGAAAGCTATGGCTACACCTTC. Translating it yields CASSLLVGESYGYTF.

The chain combines TRBV7-2 with TRBJ2-2; 11 nucleotides agree with TRBD1. The CDR3 runs 17 residues. Germline V gene data show CDR1 as SGHTA and CDR2 as FQGNSA. V lost 5 bases, J lost 0 bases, and 5 bases stayed unmatched. The CDR3: CASSPGTGGTNTGELFF. As DNA, the CDR3 is TGTGCCAGCAGCCCTGGGACAGGGGGGACGAACACCGGGGAGCTGTTTTTT.

V usage is TRBV27 and J usage is TRBJ1-4; TRBD1 matches at 10 bases. With V trimmed by 0 bases and J by 8 bases, 3 bases remained unmatched. Germline CDR1 reads MNHEY; CDR2 reads SMNVEV (reference sequence). There are 15 residues in the CDR3. In DNA form, the CDR3 reads TGTGCCAGCAGTTTATCGTGGACAGGGGGAGAAAAACTGTTTTTT. Its protein is CASSLSWTGGEKLFF.